The T cell receptor (beta chain) described here comes from a study of OX40 agonist ivuxolimab in advanced cancers. In the study overall: Hepatocellular carcinoma, melanoma, renal cell or head and neck cancer was diagnosed in the dose-escalation patients. Under the entry rules, prior anti-PD-1, anti-PD-L1 or anti-CTLA-4 therapy was allowed, and approximately 40% had some. The study's findings and limits: Expansion of clones was among the lowest in partial responders at 0.1-3.0 mg/kg. Normalized T-cell clonal expansion was also low in some nonresponders.

As concerns this clone: Its antigen is not known.

This CDR3 is 12 amino acids long. Trimming left V 2 bases short and J 1 base short, with 5 bases between. Germline V gene lookup returns CDR1 GTSNPN and CDR2 SVGIG (reference sequence). Produced via immunoSEQ multiplex PCR; TCRdb's table is partial and in-frame only. The data show around 100,000 clones, with roughly 90% seen just once and more than 0.15% held by the top ten. Sequenced here: CD4+ or CD8+ T cells sorted from blood, sampled in a trial of the OX40 agonist ivuxolimab. This clonotype was sampled from an adult with an advanced solid tumor such as melanoma, head and neck, liver or kidney cancer. The chain combines TRBV30 with TRBJ1-1; D gene unclear. CDR3 in DNA: TGTGCCTGGAGTCAACCGAACACTGAAGCTTTCTTT. Encoded protein: CAWSQPNTEAFF.